Detailed here is one T cell receptor beta chain. This clonotype was detected ten times or more. Its antigen target is currently unknown. One base away there is no much larger clone; base qualities are not given. Every donor in the study was a healthy Caucasian. Three unrelated non-twin adults were also sequenced: a male aged 18 to 29, a male aged 50 to 60 and a female aged 50 to 60. Miltenyi CD45RO+ enrichment and human naive T-cell isolation kits were used to isolate memory (CD45RO+) and naive T cells from PBMC. CDR1 and CDR2 are drawn from the germline V gene: KGHDR, SFDVKD. Clipping removes 3 bases from V and 3 bases from J, with 7 as the unmatched junction base count. Spanning cysteine to phenylalanine, the CDR3 consists of 16 amino acids. Left in the record is the CDR3 DNA by itself, 48 bases read in frame from the first base. This entry comes from a study of identical twins (TCRdb year 2016). In terms of the full investigation: To test whether fetal clonotypes persist, this study deep-sequenced TCR alpha and beta repertoires from monozygotic twins, from unrelated adults of various ages, and from cord blood. To rule out contamination, replicate twin experiments were performed at different times with different library preparation protocols. Paper-wide results and their limitations: Recombination models systematically underestimated out-of-frame TCR alpha sharing in monozygotic twins but agreed with sharing between unrelated individuals. Abundant cord blood beta clonotypes had fewer insertions, young adult naive repertoires showed a similar but weaker trend, and memory repertoires showed no such trend. Because the same donors could not be followed over many years, conclusions were based on cross-sectional statistical analysis. The excess sharing between twins in beta out-of-frame sequences was weaker because fewer shared sequences reduced the signal-to-noise ratio. Compared with coincidental sharing between unrelated individuals, out-of-frame TCR alpha sequences shared between twins showed an excess of sequences with low generation probability. Zero-insertion analyses could be partly confounded by invariant T cells such as MAIT and iNKT, though diverse VJ usage argued against such confounding for most clonotypes.

The library was produced with 5' RACE. The listed sequencing device is Illumina HiSeq 2000. Template switching introduced a universal primer binding site; the final cDNA contained a unique molecular identifier, enabling accurate counting of TCR cDNA molecules. Specific primers in the conserved constant-segment region were used to synthesize first-strand cDNA for TCR alpha and beta chains. To control for contamination, each cDNA library was double barcoded with a SMART-Mk sample barcode plus Illumina barcodes. Two successive PCR steps introduced TruSeq adapter sequences along with Illumina sample barcodes. TCR alpha and beta cDNA libraries were sequenced on the Illumina HiSeq platform with custom primers. Per the original workflow: Raw reads were processed with MiGEC to extract unique molecular identifiers, and MiXCR was used to determine CDR3 positions. For each individual, recombination models were inferred using an EM algorithm with the repgenHMM and IGoR tools. The tcR package in R was used for shared clonotype analysis, with sharing normalized by the product of cloneset sizes. To study raw recombination free of thymic and clonal selection effects, out-of-frame nonproductive sequences were analyzed. TCRdb trimmed the raw reads at Q25, called clones with MiXCR and kept productive beta chains. When rows share a CDR3 protein, they turn into one entry using the most common DNA and genes. Here the V and J calls rest on TCRdb's processing, not on the authors' analysis. The sample yields 690,000 or so distinct CDR3 sequences; 6.1% were counted once. Approximately 2% of the sample belongs to the ten largest clones.

The receptor chain draws on TRBV24-1 and TRBJ2-5; TRBD2 agrees with 9 junctional bases. The source of this sequence is a man aged 18 to 30 in good health. The source material was naive T cells sorted from blood. The cell subset or site label, as the study defines it: cells isolated with a human naive T-cell isolation kit. The CDR3 reads CATSDTGLASKETQYF. The base sequence is TGTGCCACCAGTGATACGGGACTAGCATCGAAAGAGACCCAGTACTTC.